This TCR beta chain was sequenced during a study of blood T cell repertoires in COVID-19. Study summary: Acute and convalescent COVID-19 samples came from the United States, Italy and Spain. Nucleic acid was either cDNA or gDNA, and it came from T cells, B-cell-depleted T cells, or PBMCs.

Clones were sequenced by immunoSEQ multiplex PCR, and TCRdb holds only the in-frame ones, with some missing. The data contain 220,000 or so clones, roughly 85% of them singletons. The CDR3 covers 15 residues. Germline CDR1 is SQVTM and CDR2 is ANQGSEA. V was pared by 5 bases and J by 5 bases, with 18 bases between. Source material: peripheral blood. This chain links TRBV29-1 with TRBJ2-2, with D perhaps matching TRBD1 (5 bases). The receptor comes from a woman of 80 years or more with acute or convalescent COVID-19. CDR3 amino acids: CSVRTRGPSTGELFF. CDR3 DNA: TGCAGCGTTAGGACAAGGGGCCCTAGTACCGGGGAGCTGTTTTTT.